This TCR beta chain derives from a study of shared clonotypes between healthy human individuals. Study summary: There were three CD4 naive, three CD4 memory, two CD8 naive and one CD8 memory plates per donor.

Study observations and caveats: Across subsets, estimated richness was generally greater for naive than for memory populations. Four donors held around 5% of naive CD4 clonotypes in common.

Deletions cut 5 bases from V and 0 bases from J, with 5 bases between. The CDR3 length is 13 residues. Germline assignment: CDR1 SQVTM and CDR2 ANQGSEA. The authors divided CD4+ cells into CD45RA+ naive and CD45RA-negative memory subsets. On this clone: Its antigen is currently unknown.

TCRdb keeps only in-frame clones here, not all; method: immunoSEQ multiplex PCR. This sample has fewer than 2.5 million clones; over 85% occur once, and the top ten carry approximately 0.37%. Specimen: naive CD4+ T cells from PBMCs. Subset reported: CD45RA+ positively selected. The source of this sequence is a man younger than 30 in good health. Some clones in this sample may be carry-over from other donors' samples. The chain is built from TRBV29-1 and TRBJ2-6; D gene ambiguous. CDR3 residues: CSVRYSGANVLTF. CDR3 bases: TGCAGCGTTCGATACTCTGGGGCCAACGTCCTGACTTTC. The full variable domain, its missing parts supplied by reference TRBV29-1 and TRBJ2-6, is SAVISQKPSRDICQRGTSLTIQCQVDSQVTMMFWYRQQPGQSLTLIATANQGSEATYESGFVIDKFPISRPNLTFSTLTVSNMSPEDSSIYLCSVRYSGANVLTFGAGSRLTVL.